The clone carrying this TCR beta chain was seen once. CDR3 length equals 14 residues. With V trimmed by 6 bases and J by 2 bases, 5 bases remained unmatched. CDR1 MNHEY and CDR2 SVGAGI come from the germline V gene. The data are from a study of glioma-infiltrating T cells after dendritic cell vaccination. The assay was immunoSEQ multiplex PCR, and TCRdb's table has in-frame clones only and misses some. The sample includes 93,000 or so clones, roughly 83% of them seen just once. Blood PBMC samples: pre-vaccination, two weeks post third vaccination, and at tumor progression. The source of this sequence is a human donor with glioblastoma. The starting material was blood, obtained before dendritic cell vaccination. This sequence joins TRBV6-5 and TRBJ2-3, with 7 bases identical to TRBD2. The CDR3 loop is CASRAGRVTDTQYF. The CDR3 DNA reads as TGTGCCAGCAGAGCGGGGCGAGTCACAGATACGCAGTATTTT.